A single sample gave rise to the 5 T cell receptor beta chains below, sequenced in a study of graft-versus-host responses after intestinal transplantation. Here immunoSEQ multiplex PCR was the method, and the copy in TCRdb shows in-frame clones only, minus some. In the table there are 80,000 to 95,000 clones, approximately 90% of which are singletons. These receptors' antigens are unknown. Sequenced here: unstimulated CD8+ T cells sorted from spleen or lymph node cells, sampled before intestinal transplant. The source of these receptors is a human donor who received an intestinal transplant.

In DNA, the CDR3 is TGTGCCAGCAGCCATACGGGATCCTACGAGCAGTACTTC. Residues: CASSHTGSYEQYF. The rearrangement joins TRBV7-9 to TRBJ2-7; D perhaps matches TRBD2 (5 bases). The CDR3 contains 13 residues. The germline CDR1 and CDR2 sequences are SEHNR and FQNEAQ (reference sequence). Trimming removed 5 bases at V and 1 base at J, with 9 bases between.

This clone appeared once. This sequence joins TRBV7-9 and TRBJ1-1; the D is unclear. Germline assignment: CDR1 SEHNR and CDR2 FQNEAQ (reference sequence). V lost 2 bases, J lost 3 bases, and 7 bases lay in between. This CDR3 has 13 residues. For the CDR3, the DNA is TGTGCCAGCAGCTTAATCGTGTACACTGAAGCTTTCTTT. Protein sequence: CASSLIVYTEAFF.

This chain links TRBV30 with TRBJ2-3; 9 bases match TRBD1. V shed 5 bases and J 4 bases; nucleotides not matched to a gene: 10. Germline CDR1 and CDR2: GTSNPN and SVGIG (reference sequence). The CDR3 is 15 amino acids. In DNA, the CDR3 is TGTGCCTGGGGGGGGACAGGGTCCTCTGCAGATACGCAGTATTTT. Translated, it gives CAWGGTGSSADTQYF. Complete variable domain (other parts from reference TRBV30 and TRBJ2-3): SQTIHQWPATLVQPVGSPLSLECTVEGTSNPNLYWYRQAAGRGLQLLFYSVGIGQISSEVPQNLSASRPQDRQFILSSKKLLLSDSGFYLCAWGGTGSSADTQYFGPGTRLTVL.

This chain uses TRBV6-1 with TRBJ1-5; tentative D call: TRBD1 (5 bases). This CDR3 comprises 12 residues. V was clipped by 5 bases and J by 6 bases, with 8 bases between them. Germline lookup yields CDR1 MNHNS and CDR2 SASEGT. DNA of the CDR3: TGTGCCAGCAGTACAGGTGGTCAGCCCCAGCATTTT. It encodes CASSTGGQPQHF.

The chain joins TRBV5-5 to TRBJ2-7; D is undetermined. CDR3 size: 13 residues. From germline, CDR1 is SGHKS and CDR2 YYEKEE (reference sequence). The V and J ends lost 3 bases and 4 bases respectively, with 11 bases between them. The CDR3 is CASSSYRGYEQYF. CDR3 DNA sequence: TGTGCCAGCAGCTCCTATCGAGGTTACGAGCAGTACTTC.